This T cell receptor beta chain was sequenced in a study of cytomegalovirus exposure and HLA in healthy donors. Study context: Unique TCRs numbering roughly 80 million, obtained from HLA-typed donors, made up an early data release.

The PCR was carried out with 60 Vbeta primers and 13 Jbeta primers. Using immunoSEQ multiplex PCR, the repertoire was profiled, and TCRdb retains in-frame clones only, with some absent. The data contain about 180,000 clones, 65% to 80% of them singletons. This CDR3 region has 13 residues. Germline V lookup: CDR1 GTSNPN, CDR2 SVGIG (reference sequence). V and J are TRBV30 and TRBJ2-3, with 12 bases identical to TRBD2. Input material: PBMCs. This clonotype was sampled from a woman in her forties or fifties in good health and CMV-seropositive. CDR3 in DNA: TGTGCTCGTCGACTAGCGGGGGCAGATACGCAGTATTTT. Translation gives CARRLAGADTQYF.